This TCR beta chain is drawn from a study of identical twins. CDR3 length: 16 residues. The germline V and J ends were trimmed by 7 bases and 3 bases, with 18 bases remaining between them. Germline V gene sequence: CDR1 SEHNR, CDR2 FQNEAQ (reference sequence). In its sample, this clonotype was seen many times. TCRdb itself ran the 5' RACE reads through MiXCR, one entry per CDR3 protein. The sample consists of under 350,000 distinct CDR3 sequences, just under 9.5% of them appearing once. These records were also assigned to another study, of yellow fever vaccine responses in identical twins.

The chain recombines TRBV7-9 with TRBJ2-2; D is uncertain. The specimen sequenced was CD8+ T cells sorted from blood. The clonotype comes from a woman younger than 35 in good health. The CDR3 bases are TGTGCCAGCACCTCCCTCCCGGGCCGGGACACCGGGGAGCTGTTTTTT. Its protein product is CASTSLPGRDTGELFF.